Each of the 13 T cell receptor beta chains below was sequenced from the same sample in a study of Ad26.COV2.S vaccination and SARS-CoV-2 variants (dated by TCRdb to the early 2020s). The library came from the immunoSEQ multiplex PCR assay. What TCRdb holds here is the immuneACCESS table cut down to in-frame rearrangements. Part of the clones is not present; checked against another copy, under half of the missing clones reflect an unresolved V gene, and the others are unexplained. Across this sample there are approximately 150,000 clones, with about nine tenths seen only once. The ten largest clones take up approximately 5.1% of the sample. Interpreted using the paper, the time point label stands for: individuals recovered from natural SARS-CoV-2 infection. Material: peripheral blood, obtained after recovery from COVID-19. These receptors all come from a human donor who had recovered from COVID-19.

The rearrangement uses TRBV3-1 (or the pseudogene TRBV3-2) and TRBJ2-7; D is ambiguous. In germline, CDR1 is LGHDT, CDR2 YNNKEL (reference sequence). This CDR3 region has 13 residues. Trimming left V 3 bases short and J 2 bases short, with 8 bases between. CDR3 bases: TGTGCCAGCAGCCATGCCGGCCCCTACGAGCAGTACTTC. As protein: CASSHAGPYEQYF.

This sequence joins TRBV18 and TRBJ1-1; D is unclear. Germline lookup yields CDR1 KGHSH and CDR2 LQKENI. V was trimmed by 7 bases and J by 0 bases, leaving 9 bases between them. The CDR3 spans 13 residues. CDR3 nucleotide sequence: TGTGCCAGCTATGCCACGATGAACACTGAAGCTTTCTTT. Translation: CASYATMNTEAFF.

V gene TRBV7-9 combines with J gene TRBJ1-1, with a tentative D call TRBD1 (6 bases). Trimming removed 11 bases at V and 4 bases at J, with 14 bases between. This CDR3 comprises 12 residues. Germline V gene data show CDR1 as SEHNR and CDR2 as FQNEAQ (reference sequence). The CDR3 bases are TGTGCCGGAAGGGGGTTAGGCACTGAAGCTTTCTTT. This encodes CAGRGLGTEAFF. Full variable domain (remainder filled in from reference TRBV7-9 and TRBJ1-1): DTGVSQNPRHKITKRGQNVTFRCDPISEHNRLYWYRQTLGQGPEFLTYFQNEAQLEKSRLLSDRFSAERPKGSFSTLEIQRTEQGDSAMYLCAGRGLGTEAFFGQGTRLTVV.

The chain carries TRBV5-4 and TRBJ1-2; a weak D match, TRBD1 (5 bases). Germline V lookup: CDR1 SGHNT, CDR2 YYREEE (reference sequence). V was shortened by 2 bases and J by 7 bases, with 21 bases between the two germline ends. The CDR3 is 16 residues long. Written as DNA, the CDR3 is TGTGCCAGCAGCTTAGGACACGCACGCCGTGAGGGTGGCTACACCTTC. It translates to CASSLGHARREGGYTF.

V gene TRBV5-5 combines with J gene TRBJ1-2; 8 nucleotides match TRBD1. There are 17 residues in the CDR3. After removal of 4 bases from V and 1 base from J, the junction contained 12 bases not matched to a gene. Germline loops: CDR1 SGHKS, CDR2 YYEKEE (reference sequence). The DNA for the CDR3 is TGTGCCAGCAGCAAACCGGGACAGGCTTCTTTTAACTATGGCTACACCTTC. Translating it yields CASSKPGQASFNYGYTF.

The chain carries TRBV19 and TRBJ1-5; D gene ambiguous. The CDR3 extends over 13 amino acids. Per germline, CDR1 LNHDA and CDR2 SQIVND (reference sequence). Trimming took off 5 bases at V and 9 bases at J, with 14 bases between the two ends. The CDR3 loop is CASSSGLEWPQHF. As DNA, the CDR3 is TGTGCCAGTAGTTCCGGTCTGGAGTGGCCCCAGCATTTT.

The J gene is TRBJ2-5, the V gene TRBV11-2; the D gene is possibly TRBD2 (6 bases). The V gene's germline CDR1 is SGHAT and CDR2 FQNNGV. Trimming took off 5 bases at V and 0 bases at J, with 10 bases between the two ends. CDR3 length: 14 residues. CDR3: CASSRAGHQETQYF. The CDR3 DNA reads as TGTGCCAGCAGCCGGGCGGGACACCAAGAGACCCAGTACTTC.

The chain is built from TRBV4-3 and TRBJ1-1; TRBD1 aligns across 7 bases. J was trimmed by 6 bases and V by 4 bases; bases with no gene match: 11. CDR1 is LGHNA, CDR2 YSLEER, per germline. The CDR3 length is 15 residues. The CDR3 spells CASSPAWRGRSEAFF. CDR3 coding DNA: TGCGCCAGCAGCCCAGCCTGGAGGGGGCGGTCTGAAGCTTTCTTT.

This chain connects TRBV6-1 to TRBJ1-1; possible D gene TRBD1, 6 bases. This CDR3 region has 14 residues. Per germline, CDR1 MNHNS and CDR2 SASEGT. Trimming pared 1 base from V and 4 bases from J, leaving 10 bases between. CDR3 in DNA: TGTGCCAGCAGTGAAGTGGGGGGCCGCACTGAAGCTTTCTTT. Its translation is CASSEVGGRTEAFF.

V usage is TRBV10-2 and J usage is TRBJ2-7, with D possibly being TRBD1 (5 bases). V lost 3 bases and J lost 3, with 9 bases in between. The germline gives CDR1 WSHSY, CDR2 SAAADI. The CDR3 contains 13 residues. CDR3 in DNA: TGCGCCAGCAGTGATCAGGGTCTCTACGAGCAGTACTTC. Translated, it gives CASSDQGLYEQYF.

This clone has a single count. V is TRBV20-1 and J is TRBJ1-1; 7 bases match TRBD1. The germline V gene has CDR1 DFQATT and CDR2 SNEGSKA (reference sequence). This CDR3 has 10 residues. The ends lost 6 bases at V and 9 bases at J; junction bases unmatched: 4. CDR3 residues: CSARQGKAFF. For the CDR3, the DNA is TGCAGTGCCAGACAGGGAAAAGCTTTCTTT.

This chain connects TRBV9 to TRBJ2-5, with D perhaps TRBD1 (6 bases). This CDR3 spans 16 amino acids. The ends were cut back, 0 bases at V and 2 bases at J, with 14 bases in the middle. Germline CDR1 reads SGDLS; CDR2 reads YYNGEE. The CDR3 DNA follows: TGTGCCAGCAGCGTAGGGCCGGGCAGGGGACAAGAGACCCAGTACTTC. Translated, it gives CASSVGPGRGQETQYF.

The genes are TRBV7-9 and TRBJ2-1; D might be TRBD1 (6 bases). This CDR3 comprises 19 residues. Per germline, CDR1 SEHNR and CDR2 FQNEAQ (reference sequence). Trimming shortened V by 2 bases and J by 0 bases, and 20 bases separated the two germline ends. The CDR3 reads CASSLRPQGFWSSYNEQFF. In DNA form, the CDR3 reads TGTGCCAGCAGCTTACGACCACAGGGATTCTGGAGCTCCTACAATGAGCAGTTCTTC. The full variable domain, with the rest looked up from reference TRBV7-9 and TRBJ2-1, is DTGVSQNPRHKITKRGQNVTFRCDPISEHNRLYWYRQTLGQGPEFLTYFQNEAQLEKSRLLSDRFSAERPKGSFSTLEIQRTEQGDSAMYLCASSLRPQGFWSSYNEQFFGPGTRLTVL.